This record concerns one T cell receptor beta chain sequence. The data derive from a study of blood T cell repertoires in COVID-19. Overall study context: From the United States, Italy and Spain came samples of acute and convalescent COVID-19.

The authors' processing: Reference gene primer amplification in the assay estimated nucleated cell counts. The protocol was immunoSEQ multiplex PCR, while the TCRdb copy is restricted to in-frame clones and leaves out a portion. The DNA was the basis for D and trimming; V, J and clone size are from that table. The sample contains 60,000 to 80,000 clones, around 89% of which appear only once. The material sequenced was peripheral blood. The source is a man between 60 and 75 years old with acute or convalescent COVID-19.

CDR3 residues: CASSLGPTEVTNSPLHF. CDR3 sequence (DNA): TGCGCCAGCAGCTTGGGTCCAACCGAAGTAACAAATTCACCCCTCCACTTT. The genes are TRBV5-1 and TRBJ1-6; D is ambiguous. Germline V CDR1 and CDR2: SGHRS, YFSETQ. Between the trimmed V and J ends, which lost 0 bases and 7 bases, there was a span of 17 bases. The CDR3 has 17 amino acids.